The rows below give T cell receptor beta chains drawn from one sample of a study of human T cells and chemical hapten exposure. TCRdb ran MiXCR on the RACE reads and lists one entry per CDR3 protein. The table shows roughly 52,000 distinct CDR3 sequences, with approximately 9.9% occurring only once. The sample in question was whole blood, obtained in connection with sensitization to the hapten diphenylcyclopropenone (DPC). These receptors were taken from a woman aged 40 to 50 with alopecia areata. Some clones in this sample may be carry-over from other donors' samples. CDR3s include the opening cysteine and the closing phenylalanine or tryptophan. The D gene is left open where the match is weak. A clone size is listed for some rows: how often the clone was seen (once, few, many), or a class if it is expanded.

D gene: .
J gene: TRBJ2-3
clone size: many
V gene: TRBV20-1
CDR3 DNA: TGCAGTGCTCCCTTCCCTGGCACAGATACGCAGTATTTT
CDR3 protein: CSAPFPGTDTQYF

D gene: .
J gene: TRBJ2-3
clone size: once
V gene: TRBV28
CDR3 DNA: TGTGCCAGCAGTCGGAGCTTGGATACGCAGTATTTT
CDR3 protein: CASSRSLDTQYF

D gene: .
J gene: TRBJ2-7
clone size: few
V gene: TRBV7-9
CDR3 DNA: TGTGCCAGCAGCTTAGCGGGGAGGAAGTACTTC
CDR3 protein: CASSLAGRKYF

D gene: TRBD2
J gene: TRBJ2-7
clone size: .
V gene: TRBV20-1
CDR3 DNA: TGCAGTGCTAGGGTGGTAGCGGGAGCGGGGGAGCAGTACTTC
CDR3 protein: CSARVVAGAGEQYF

D gene: TRBD2
J gene: TRBJ2-1
clone size: few
V gene: TRBV4-2
CDR3 DNA: TGTGCCAGCAGCCATCATCCCCCGGGACTAGCGGGCGAAAACAATAAGCAGTTCTTC
CDR3 protein: CASSHHPPGLAGENNKQFF

D gene: .
J gene: TRBJ1-1
clone size: many
V gene: TRBV28
CDR3 DNA: TGTGCCAGCAGCCCACTGATCAGGAACACTGAAGCTTTCTTT
CDR3 protein: CASSPLIRNTEAFF

D gene: .
J gene: TRBJ1-1
clone size: many
V gene: TRBV7-8
CDR3 DNA: TGTGCCAGCAGCCCCGGCAGTTCCACAAACACTGAAGCTTTCTTT
CDR3 protein: CASSPGSSTNTEAFF

D gene: .
J gene: TRBJ1-1
clone size: .
V gene: TRBV3-1
CDR3 DNA: TGTGCCAGCAGCCAAGGCATTGGGGGGTCGAACACTGAAGCTTTCTTT
CDR3 protein: CASSQGIGGSNTEAFF

D gene: TRBD1
J gene: TRBJ2-7
clone size: many
V gene: TRBV30
CDR3 DNA: TGTGCCTGGAGTGTACAGGGGGCAGGGTACGAGCAGTACTTC
CDR3 protein: CAWSVQGAGYEQYF

D gene: .
J gene: TRBJ2-6
clone size: few
V gene: TRBV7-2
CDR3 DNA: TGTGCCAGCAGCTTACAGGCAATCTACTCTGGGGCCAACGTCCTGACTTTC
CDR3 protein: CASSLQAIYSGANVLTF

D gene: .
J gene: TRBJ2-3
clone size: .
V gene: TRBV10-3
CDR3 DNA: TGTGCCATCAGTGAAGCTCGAGGGGACACGCAGTATTTT
CDR3 protein: CAISEARGDTQYF

D gene: .
J gene: TRBJ2-1
clone size: .
V gene: TRBV27
CDR3 DNA: TGTGCCAGCAGAAAGCCTCGGGGTCGTAATGAGCAGTTCTTC
CDR3 protein: CASRKPRGRNEQFF

D gene: .
J gene: TRBJ1-5
clone size: many
V gene: TRBV5-1
CDR3 DNA: TGCGCCAGCAGCTTGGAGCCAGGGGCGAAAAATCAGCCCCAGCATTTT
CDR3 protein: CASSLEPGAKNQPQHF

D gene: .
J gene: TRBJ2-1
clone size: many
V gene: TRBV24-1
CDR3 DNA: TGTGCCACCAGTGATCTCAGGGATGAGCAGTTCTTC
CDR3 protein: CATSDLRDEQFF

D gene: .
J gene: TRBJ2-2
clone size: .
V gene: TRBV6-5
CDR3 DNA: TGTGCCAGCAGTCACGACTACACCGGGGAGCTGTTTTTT
CDR3 protein: CASSHDYTGELFF

D gene: .
J gene: TRBJ1-2
clone size: .
V gene: TRBV28
CDR3 DNA: TGTGCCAGCAGCCTCCCTACAGAGTACTATGGCTACACCTTC
CDR3 protein: CASSLPTEYYGYTF

D gene: TRBD1
J gene: TRBJ1-1
clone size: few
V gene: TRBV10-2
CDR3 DNA: TGCGCCAGCAGGGGGGACAGCGAGAACACTGAAGCTTTCTTT
CDR3 protein: CASRGDSENTEAFF

D gene: .
J gene: TRBJ2-2
clone size: .
V gene: TRBV10-1
CDR3 DNA: TGCGCCAGCAGTCCCCTAGGGGTAGACACCGGGGAGCTGTTTTTT
CDR3 protein: CASSPLGVDTGELFF

D gene: .
J gene: TRBJ2-3
clone size: many
V gene: TRBV28
CDR3 DNA: TGTGCCAGCAGTTTATCCCAGAAAGGGGATACGCAGTATTTT
CDR3 protein: CASSLSQKGDTQYF

D gene: TRBD2
J gene: TRBJ2-3
clone size: .
V gene: TRBV10-3
CDR3 DNA: TGTGCCATCAGGTCTAGCGGGAGTGTAACAGATACGCAGTATTTT
CDR3 protein: CAIRSSGSVTDTQYF

D gene: .
J gene: TRBJ1-5
clone size: many
V gene: TRBV27
CDR3 DNA: TGTGCCAGCAGTTTGGAAGGGGTGAGCAATCAGCCCCAGCATTTT
CDR3 protein: CASSLEGVSNQPQHF

D gene: .
J gene: TRBJ2-6
clone size: few
V gene: TRBV6-2/TRBV6-3
CDR3 DNA: TGTGCCAGCAGTTACGGGGGGCCGGCATCTGGGGCCAACGTCCTGACTTTC
CDR3 protein: CASSYGGPASGANVLTF

D gene: TRBD1
J gene: TRBJ1-5
clone size: many
V gene: TRBV18
CDR3 DNA: TGTGCCAGCTCACCGGGAACAGGGGTGGTATCCGGCAATCAGCCCCAGCATTTT
CDR3 protein: CASSPGTGVVSGNQPQHF

D gene: .
J gene: TRBJ1-2
clone size: many
V gene: TRBV10-3
CDR3 DNA: TGTGCCATCAACAGGGACTCCTATGGCTACACCTTC
CDR3 protein: CAINRDSYGYTF

D gene: .
J gene: TRBJ1-1
clone size: many
V gene: TRBV28
CDR3 DNA: TGTGCCAGCAGTTTGGGGGGCGAGGGAGCTCGCGCTTTCTTT
CDR3 protein: CASSLGGEGARAFF

D gene: .
J gene: TRBJ1-2
clone size: many
V gene: TRBV24-1
CDR3 DNA: TGTGCCACCAGTGTCGGCCCTAACTATGGCTACACCTTC
CDR3 protein: CATSVGPNYGYTF

D gene: .
J gene: TRBJ1-2
clone size: few
V gene: TRBV2
CDR3 DNA: TGTGCCAGCAGTGAAAACAGGGAAGGAGGCTACACCTTC
CDR3 protein: CASSENREGGYTF

D gene: .
J gene: TRBJ1-5
clone size: .
V gene: TRBV7-9
CDR3 DNA: TGTGCCAGCAGCCGAGGGGGAGGGATTGCGACCTATCAGCCCCAGCATTTT
CDR3 protein: CASSRGGGIATYQPQHF

D gene: .
J gene: TRBJ1-1
clone size: .
V gene: TRBV5-1
CDR3 DNA: TGCGCCAGCAGCTCCCGAGCGGACACTGAAGCTTTCTTT
CDR3 protein: CASSSRADTEAFF

D gene: .
J gene: TRBJ1-4
clone size: .
V gene: TRBV18
CDR3 DNA: TGTGCCAGCTCACCACTTGCGGCCCCTAATGAAAAACTGTTTTTT
CDR3 protein: CASSPLAAPNEKLFF

D gene: .
J gene: TRBJ2-7
clone size: .
V gene: TRBV28
CDR3 DNA: TGTGCCAGCAGTTCTCCCGGGACCCTCGGCTACGAGCAGCACTTC
CDR3 protein: CASSSPGTLGYEQHF

D gene: .
J gene: TRBJ2-7
clone size: few
V gene: TRBV11-2
CDR3 DNA: TGTGCCAGCAGCCAATCCTACGAGCAGTACTTC
CDR3 protein: CASSQSYEQYF

D gene: TRBD1
J gene: TRBJ2-3
clone size: few
V gene: TRBV3-1
CDR3 DNA: TGTGCCAGCAGCCAAGATCATCCCCAGGGGGCGAGTACGCAGTATTTT
CDR3 protein: CASSQDHPQGASTQYF

D gene: .
J gene: TRBJ1-1
clone size: .
V gene: TRBV15
CDR3 DNA: TGTGCCACCAGCAGGAATCACGGGGGGTTCGGGACTGAAGCTTTCTTT
CDR3 protein: CATSRNHGGFGTEAFF

D gene: TRBD2
J gene: TRBJ2-1
clone size: few
V gene: TRBV29-1
CDR3 DNA: TGCAGCGCCTCCCGACTAGCGGGAGGGGGTAACAATGAGCAGTTCTTC
CDR3 protein: CSASRLAGGGNNEQFF

D gene: .
J gene: TRBJ2-1
clone size: few
V gene: TRBV27
CDR3 DNA: TGTGCCAGCAGTCCCGGGGGAAGCTCCTACAATGAGCAGTTCTTC
CDR3 protein: CASSPGGSSYNEQFF

D gene: TRBD2
J gene: TRBJ2-3
clone size: many
V gene: TRBV7-3
CDR3 DNA: TGTGCCAGCAGCTTAGGCGGGAGTGCAGATACGCAGTATTTT
CDR3 protein: CASSLGGSADTQYF

D gene: .
J gene: TRBJ1-1
clone size: .
V gene: TRBV9
CDR3 DNA: TGTGCCAGCAGTTCAGACAGGTTTGGCACTGAAGCTTTCTTT
CDR3 protein: CASSSDRFGTEAFF

D gene: .
J gene: TRBJ2-3
clone size: .
V gene: TRBV10-3
CDR3 DNA: TGTGCCATCAGGCGTGAGGATACGCAGTATTTT
CDR3 protein: CAIRREDTQYF

D gene: .
J gene: TRBJ2-1
clone size: .
V gene: TRBV7-6
CDR3 DNA: TGTGCCAGCAGCCCAGGGGTGGGGCCCAATGAGCAGTTCTTC
CDR3 protein: CASSPGVGPNEQFF

D gene: .
J gene: TRBJ1-1
clone size: .
V gene: TRBV10-3
CDR3 DNA: TGTGCCATCAGTCCAACTCCGACGGGCACTGAAGCTTTCTTT
CDR3 protein: CAISPTPTGTEAFF

D gene: TRBD1
J gene: TRBJ1-6
clone size: many
V gene: TRBV12-3/TRBV12-4
CDR3 DNA: TGTGCCAGCAAGGACAGGGGGCATTCACCCCTCCACTTT
CDR3 protein: CASKDRGHSPLHF

D gene: .
J gene: TRBJ2-1
clone size: .
V gene: TRBV10-3
CDR3 DNA: TGTGCCATCAGTGTTAGGGGTGGATCGGATGAGCAGTTCTTC
CDR3 protein: CAISVRGGSDEQFF

D gene: TRBD1
J gene: TRBJ1-2
clone size: few
V gene: TRBV4-1
CDR3 DNA: TGCGCCAGCAGCAACCCCCGTACAGGGGAAGGGACCCTAAGACGGTATGGCTACACCTTC
CDR3 protein: CASSNPRTGEGTLRRYGYTF

D gene: .
J gene: TRBJ2-1
clone size: .
V gene: TRBV29-1
CDR3 DNA: TGCAGCGTTGAGATACAGTCGGTGGAGCAGTTCTTC
CDR3 protein: CSVEIQSVEQFF

D gene: TRBD1
J gene: TRBJ2-7
clone size: many
V gene: TRBV20-1
CDR3 DNA: TGCAGTGCTAGCGCCACCTCCGGGACAGGGCCCTACGAGCAGTACTTC
CDR3 protein: CSASATSGTGPYEQYF

D gene: TRBD1
J gene: TRBJ1-1
clone size: few
V gene: TRBV9
CDR3 DNA: TGTGCCAGTTCCGACAGGGTGGGTCCGAACACTGAAGCTTTCTTT
CDR3 protein: CASSDRVGPNTEAFF

D gene: .
J gene: TRBJ2-1
clone size: many
V gene: TRBV28
CDR3 DNA: TGTGCCAGCAGTTTTAGACTTCGAATCCGCAATGAGCAGTTCTTC
CDR3 protein: CASSFRLRIRNEQFF

D gene: .
J gene: TRBJ2-3
clone size: .
V gene: TRBV28
CDR3 DNA: TGTGCCAGCAGACCTATTGATACAGATACGCAGTATTTT
CDR3 protein: CASRPIDTDTQYF

D gene: TRBD1
J gene: TRBJ2-1
clone size: many
V gene: TRBV29-1
CDR3 DNA: TGCAGCGTTGATCCTGGGACAGTGGGCAATGAGCAGTTCTTC
CDR3 protein: CSVDPGTVGNEQFF

D gene: .
J gene: TRBJ1-5
clone size: many
V gene: TRBV11-2
CDR3 DNA: TGTGCCAGCAGCTTAGATTTAGGCCAGCCCCAGCATTTT
CDR3 protein: CASSLDLGQPQHF